The clone carrying this TCR beta chain has at least ten counts. The sample is drawn from a study of T cells in Graves' hyperthyroidism and ophthalmopathy. Regions amplified from RNA transcripts were the TCR beta CDR3 regions. In the first-round RT-PCR of the TCR CDR3, the HTBI primer set was used. Using its own MiXCR run on the multiplex PCR reads, TCRdb lists one record per CDR3 protein. The sample lists 280,000 or so distinct CDR3 sequences, 25% to 30% occurring once. Germline CDR1 reads LNHNV; CDR2 reads YYDKDF (reference sequence). CDR3 length equals 15 residues. Losses at the gene ends were 1 base for V and 5 bases for J; bases not matched to a gene: 6.

Sequencing input: blood. The chain links TRBV15 to TRBJ2-5; 8 bases are a match to TRBD1. This receptor was identified in a man aged 40-55 years with Graves' hyperthyroidism that later progressed to Graves' ophthalmopathy. This CDR3 reads CATSRVDRGWETQYF. The CDR3 nucleotides read TGTGCCACCAGCAGAGTAGACAGGGGATGGGAGACCCAGTACTTC.